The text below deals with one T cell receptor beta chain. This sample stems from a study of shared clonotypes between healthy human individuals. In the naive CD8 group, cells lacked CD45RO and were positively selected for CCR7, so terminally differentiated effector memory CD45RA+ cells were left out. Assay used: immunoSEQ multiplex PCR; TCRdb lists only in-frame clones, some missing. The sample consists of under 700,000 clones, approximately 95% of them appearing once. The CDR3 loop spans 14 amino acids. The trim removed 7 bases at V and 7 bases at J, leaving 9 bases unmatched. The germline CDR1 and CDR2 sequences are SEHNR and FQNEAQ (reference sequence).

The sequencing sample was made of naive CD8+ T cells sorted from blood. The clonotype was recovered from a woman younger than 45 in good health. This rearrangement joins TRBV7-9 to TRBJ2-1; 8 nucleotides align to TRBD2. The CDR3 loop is CASTPSGYENEQFF. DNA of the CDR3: TGTGCCAGCACCCCTAGCGGGTACGAGAATGAGCAGTTCTTC.